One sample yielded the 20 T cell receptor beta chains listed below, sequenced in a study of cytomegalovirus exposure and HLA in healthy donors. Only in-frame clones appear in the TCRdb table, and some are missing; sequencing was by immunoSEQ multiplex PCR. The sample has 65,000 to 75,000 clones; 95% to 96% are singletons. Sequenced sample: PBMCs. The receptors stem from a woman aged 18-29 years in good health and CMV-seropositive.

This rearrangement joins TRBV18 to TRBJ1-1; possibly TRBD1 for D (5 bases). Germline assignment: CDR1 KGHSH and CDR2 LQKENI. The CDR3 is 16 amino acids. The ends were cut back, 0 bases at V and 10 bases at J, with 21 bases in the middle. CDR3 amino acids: CASSPPPQGNYLPAFF. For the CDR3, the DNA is TGTGCCAGCTCACCACCGCCCCAGGGTAATTATCTCCCAGCTTTCTTT.

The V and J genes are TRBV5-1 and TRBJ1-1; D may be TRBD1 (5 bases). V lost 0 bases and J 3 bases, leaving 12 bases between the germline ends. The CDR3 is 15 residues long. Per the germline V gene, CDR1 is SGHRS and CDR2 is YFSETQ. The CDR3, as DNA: TGCGCCAGCAGCTTGGCGTCAGGGAAGGACACTGAAGCTTTCTTT. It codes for CASSLASGKDTEAFF.

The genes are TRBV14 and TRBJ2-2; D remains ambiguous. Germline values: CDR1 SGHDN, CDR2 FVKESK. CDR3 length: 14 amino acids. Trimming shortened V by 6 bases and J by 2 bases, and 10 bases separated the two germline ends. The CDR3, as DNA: TGTGCCAGCAGTCACAGACCAAACACCGGGGAGCTGTTTTTT. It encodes CASSHRPNTGELFF. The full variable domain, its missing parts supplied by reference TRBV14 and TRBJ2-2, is EAGVTQFPSHSVIEKGQTVTLRCDPISGHDNLYWYRRVMGKEIKFLLHFVKESKQDESGMPNNRFLAERTGGTYSTLKVQPAELEDSGVYFCASSHRPNTGELFFGEGSRLTVL.

The CDR3 sequence is CASSGQGAVVTEAFF. The CDR3 nucleotides are TGTGCCAGCAGCGGACAGGGGGCCGTCGTCACTGAAGCTTTCTTT. The V and J genes are TRBV9 and TRBJ1-1, with TRBD1 identical over 10 bases. This CDR3 has 15 residues. The germline V gene encodes CDR1 SGDLS and CDR2 YYNGEE. The J segment lost 4 bases and the V segment lost 3 bases, leaving 6 bases of the junction unmatched.

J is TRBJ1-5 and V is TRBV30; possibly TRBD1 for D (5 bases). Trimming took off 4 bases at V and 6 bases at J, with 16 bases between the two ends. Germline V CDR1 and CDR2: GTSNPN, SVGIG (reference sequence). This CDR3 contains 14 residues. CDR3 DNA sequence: TGTGCCTGGAAGGGAATGGGGCTGGGTCAGCCCCAGCATTTT. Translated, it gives CAWKGMGLGQPQHF.

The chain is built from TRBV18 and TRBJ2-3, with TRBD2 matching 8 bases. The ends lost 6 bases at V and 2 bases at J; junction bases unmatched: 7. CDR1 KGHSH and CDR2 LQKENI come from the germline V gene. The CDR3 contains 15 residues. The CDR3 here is CASSPPGLVTDTQYF. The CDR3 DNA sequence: TGTGCCAGCTCTCCCCCGGGACTAGTCACAGATACGCAGTATTTT. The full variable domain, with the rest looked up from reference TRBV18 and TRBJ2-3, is NAGVMQNPRHLVRRRGQEARLRCSPMKGHSHVYWYRQLPEEGLKFMVYLQKENIIDESGMPKERFSAEFPKEGPSILRIQQVVRGDSAAYFCASSPPGLVTDTQYFGPGTRLTVL.

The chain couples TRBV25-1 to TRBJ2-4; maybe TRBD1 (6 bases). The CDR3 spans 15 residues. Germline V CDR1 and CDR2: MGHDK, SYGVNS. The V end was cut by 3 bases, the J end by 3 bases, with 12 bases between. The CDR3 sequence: CASSDLSTGKNIQYF. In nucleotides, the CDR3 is TGTGCCAGCAGTGACCTATCGACAGGCAAAAACATTCAGTACTTC. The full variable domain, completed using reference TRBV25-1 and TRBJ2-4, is EADIYQTPRYLVIGTGKKITLECSQTMGHDKMYWYQQDPGMELHLIHYSYGVNSTEKGDLSSESTVSRIRTEHFPLTLESARPSHTSQYLCASSDLSTGKNIQYFGAGTRLSVL.

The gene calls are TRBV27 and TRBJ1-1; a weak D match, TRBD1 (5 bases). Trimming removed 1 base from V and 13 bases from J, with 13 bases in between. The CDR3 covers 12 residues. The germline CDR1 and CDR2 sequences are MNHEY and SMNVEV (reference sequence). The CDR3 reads CASSLLGGRLFF. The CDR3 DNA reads TGTGCCAGCAGTTTATTGGGGGGTAGGCTTTTCTTT.

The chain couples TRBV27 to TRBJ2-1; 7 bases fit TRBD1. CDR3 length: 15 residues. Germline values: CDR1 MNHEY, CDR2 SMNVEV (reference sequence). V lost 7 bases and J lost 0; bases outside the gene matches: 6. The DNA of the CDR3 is TGTGCCAGCACCCAGGGGGTGAGCTCCTACAATGAGCAGTTCTTC. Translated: CASTQGVSSYNEQFF.

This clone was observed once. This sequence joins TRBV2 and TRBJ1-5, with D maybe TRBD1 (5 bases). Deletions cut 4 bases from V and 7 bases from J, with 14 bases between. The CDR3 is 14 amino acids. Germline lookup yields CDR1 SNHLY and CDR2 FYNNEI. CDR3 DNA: TGTGCCAGCAGTGCGGTGAGGGGAGGCCAGCCCCAGCATTTT. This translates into CASSAVRGGQPQHF.

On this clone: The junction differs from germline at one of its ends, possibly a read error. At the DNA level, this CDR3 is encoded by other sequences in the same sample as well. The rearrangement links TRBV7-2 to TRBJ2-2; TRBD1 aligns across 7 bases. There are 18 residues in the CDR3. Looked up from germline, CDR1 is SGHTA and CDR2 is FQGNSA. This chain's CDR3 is CASSPNLAGGSSTGELFF. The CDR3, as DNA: TGTGCCAGCAGCCCAAATCTAGCAGGGGGTAGCAGCACCGGGGAGCTGTTTTTC. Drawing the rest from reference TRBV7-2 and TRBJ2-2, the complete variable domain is GAGVSQSPSNKVTEKGKDVELRCDPISGHTALYWYRQSLGQGLEFLIYFQGNSAPDKSGLPSDRFSAERTGGSVSTLTIQRTQQEDSAVYLCASSPNLAGGSSTGELFFGEGSRLTVL.

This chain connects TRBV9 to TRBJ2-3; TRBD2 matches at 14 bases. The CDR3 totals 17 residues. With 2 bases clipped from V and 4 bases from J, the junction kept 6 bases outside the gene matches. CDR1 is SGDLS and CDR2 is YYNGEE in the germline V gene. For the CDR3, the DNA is TGTGCCAGCAGCGTCGGGGGACTAGCGGGAGTTCCAGATACGCAGTATTTT. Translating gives CASSVGGLAGVPDTQYF.

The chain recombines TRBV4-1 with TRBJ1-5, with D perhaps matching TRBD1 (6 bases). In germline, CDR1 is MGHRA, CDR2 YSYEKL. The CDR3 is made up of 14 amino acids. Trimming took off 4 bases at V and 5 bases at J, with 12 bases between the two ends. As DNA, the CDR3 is TGCGCCAGCAGCCGGGGGACACCTTATCAGCCCCAGCATTTT. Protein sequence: CASSRGTPYQPQHF.

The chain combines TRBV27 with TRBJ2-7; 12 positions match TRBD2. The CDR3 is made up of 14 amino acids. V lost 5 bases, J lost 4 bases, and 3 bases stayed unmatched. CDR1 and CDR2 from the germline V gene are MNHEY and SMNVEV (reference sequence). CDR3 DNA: TGTGCCAGCAGTGTGACTAGCGGGAGATACGAGCAGTACTTC. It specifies CASSVTSGRYEQYF.

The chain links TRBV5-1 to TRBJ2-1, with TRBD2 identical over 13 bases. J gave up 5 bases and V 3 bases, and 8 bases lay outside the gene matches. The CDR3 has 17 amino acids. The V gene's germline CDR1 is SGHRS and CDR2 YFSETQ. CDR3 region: CASSSGLAGLPHNEQFF. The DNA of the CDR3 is TGCGCCAGCAGCTCGGGACTAGCGGGATTACCCCACAATGAGCAGTTCTTC.

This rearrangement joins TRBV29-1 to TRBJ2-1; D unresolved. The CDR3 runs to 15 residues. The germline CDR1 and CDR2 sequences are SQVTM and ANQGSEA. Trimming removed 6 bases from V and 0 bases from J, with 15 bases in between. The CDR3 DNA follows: TGCAGCGTCGATAATCCAAGGAGCTCCTACAATGAGCAGTTCTTC. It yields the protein CSVDNPRSSYNEQFF.

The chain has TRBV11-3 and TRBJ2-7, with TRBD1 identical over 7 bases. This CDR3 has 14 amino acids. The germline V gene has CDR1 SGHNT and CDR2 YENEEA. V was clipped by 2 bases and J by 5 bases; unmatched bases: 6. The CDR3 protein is CASSLTTGSHEQYF. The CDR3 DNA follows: TGTGCCAGCAGCTTAACGACAGGGTCCCACGAGCAGTACTTC.

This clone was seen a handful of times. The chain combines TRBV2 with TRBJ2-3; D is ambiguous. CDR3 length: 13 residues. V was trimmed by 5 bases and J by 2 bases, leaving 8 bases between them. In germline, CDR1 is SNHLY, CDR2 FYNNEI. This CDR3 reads CASSPPYTDTQYF. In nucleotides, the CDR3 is TGTGCCAGCAGTCCCCCTTACACAGATACGCAGTATTTT.

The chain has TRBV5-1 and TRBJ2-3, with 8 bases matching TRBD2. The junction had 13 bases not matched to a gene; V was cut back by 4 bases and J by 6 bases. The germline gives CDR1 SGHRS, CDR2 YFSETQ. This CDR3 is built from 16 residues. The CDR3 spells CASSPRAGDRGDTQYF. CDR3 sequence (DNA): TGCGCCAGCAGCCCCCGAGCGGGAGATCGTGGGGATACGCAGTATTTT.

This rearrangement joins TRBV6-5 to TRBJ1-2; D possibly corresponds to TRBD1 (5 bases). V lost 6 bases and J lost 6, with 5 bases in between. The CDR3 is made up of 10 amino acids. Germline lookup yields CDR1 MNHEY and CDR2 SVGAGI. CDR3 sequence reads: CASRGHGYTF. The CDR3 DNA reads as TGTGCCAGCAGGGGGCATGGCTACACCTTC.